A selection of T cell receptor beta chains follows, all from one sample in a study of naive and memory T cell subsets. TCRdb fed the UMI-ligation and nested PCR reads into MiXCR, producing one record per CDR3 protein. The data hold 120,000 to 150,000 distinct CDR3 sequences, with roughly 23% observed a single time. Sample: naive CD4+ T cells from blood. The source of these receptors is a human donor in good health. Each CDR3 is given with its conserved first and last residue. Each record gives: clone size, V gene, D gene, J gene, CDR3 DNA, CDR3 protein. D genes are given only for firm matches. Size is omitted from some rows. Given values are once, few, many or a class for expanded clones.

>few|TRBV12-3/TRBV12-4|NA|TRBJ2-7
TGTGCCAGCAGTTTAGCGTTCTACGAGCAGTACTTC
CASSLAFYEQYF
>NA|TRBV28|TRBD1|TRBJ2-7
TGTGCCAGCACAACGACAGGGGGGGGCGAGCAGTACTTC
CASTTTGGGEQYF
>NA|TRBV19|NA|TRBJ2-1
TGTGCCAGTAGTATAGACGGGAGAGGACAAATCAATGAGCAGTTCTTC
CASSIDGRGQINEQFF
>NA|TRBV29-1|NA|TRBJ1-1
TGCAGCGTTCTGGCCCCAATGAACACTGAAGCTTTCTTT
CSVLAPMNTEAFF
>many|TRBV28|NA|TRBJ2-3
TGTGCCAGCACCCAGCGGGCCAACACAGATACGCAGTATTTT
CASTQRANTDTQYF
>NA|TRBV15|NA|TRBJ2-1
TGTGCCACCAGCAGAGATCGGCTATCGGTCAATGAGCAGTTCTTC
CATSRDRLSVNEQFF
>NA|TRBV12-3/TRBV12-4|TRBD2|TRBJ2-7
TGTGCCAGCAGTTTAGGGCCCAGACTAGCGGCGTACGAGCAGTACTTC
CASSLGPRLAAYEQYF
>NA|TRBV20-1|TRBD1|TRBJ1-6
TGCAGTGCTCCCCAGACAGGGGAATCACCCCTCCACTTT
CSAPQTGESPLHF
>NA|TRBV29-1|NA|TRBJ2-3
TGCAGCGTTGCCGGCCTAGTCACAGATACGCAGTATTTT
CSVAGLVTDTQYF
>few|TRBV10-3|NA|TRBJ2-1
TGTGCCATTATGGACAAGAGCTCCTACAATGAGCAGTTCTTC
CAIMDKSSYNEQFF
>NA|TRBV12-3/TRBV12-4|TRBD1|TRBJ2-7
TGTGCCAGCAGTAACGGACAGGGCTACGAGCAGTACTTC
CASSNGQGYEQYF
>once|TRBV21-1|NA|TRBJ1-5
TGTGCCAGCAGCAAAGCCAAAGGCGGGGGTTGTTGCAATCAGCCCCAGCATTTT
CASSKAKGGGCCNQPQHF
>NA|TRBV6-6|NA|TRBJ1-5
TGTGCCAGCAGGGGGTACGTTGGGCGCGAACAGCCCCAGCATTTT
CASRGYVGREQPQHF
>NA|TRBV4-1|NA|TRBJ2-7
TGCGCCAGCAGCCCAGAACGAGCTGCAGCCTACGAGCAGTACTTC
CASSPERAAAYEQYF
>many|TRBV29-1|NA|TRBJ1-1
TGCAGCGTTGAGTCAGGGATAACTTTCTTT
CSVESGITFF
>NA|TRBV6-6|NA|TRBJ1-2
TGTGCCAGCAGTTACTCAACCATCTTTAACTATGGCTACACCTTC
CASSYSTIFNYGYTF
>many|TRBV2|TRBD2|TRBJ2-1
TGTGCCAGCAGCCCACTAGCGGGAGGGCCTGGCCTTGCGTTCTTC
CASSPLAGGPGLAFF
>NA|TRBV20-1|NA|TRBJ1-6
TGCAGTGCTAGCCCCCTAGGGGCGCGATCCTATAATTCACCCCTCCACTTT
CSASPLGARSYNSPLHF
>many|TRBV6-2/TRBV6-3|NA|TRBJ2-1
TGTGCCAGCAGTTACACAAGGTCGGAGAGCTCCTACAATGAGCAGTTCTTC
CASSYTRSESSYNEQFF
>few|TRBV29-1|NA|TRBJ2-3
TGCAGCGTTCCCGGGACAACAGATACGCAGTATTTT
CSVPGTTDTQYF
>few|TRBV20-1|NA|TRBJ1-5
TGCAGTGCCACGAGGAGGGTGAATCAGCCCCAGCATTTT
CSATRRVNQPQHF
>few|TRBV20-1|NA|TRBJ1-6
TGCAGTGCTCATTCGGGACCTTCTAATTCACCCCTCCACTTT
CSAHSGPSNSPLHF
>few|TRBV6-5|NA|TRBJ2-3
TGTGCCAGCAGCCGATTAAAAAAAGGCACAGATACGCAGTATTTT
CASSRLKKGTDTQYF
>NA|TRBV12-3/TRBV12-4|NA|TRBJ2-2
TGTGCCAGCAATAGACTAGCGAACACCGGGGAGCTGTTTTTT
CASNRLANTGELFF
>few|TRBV6-5|NA|TRBJ1-1
TGTGCCAGCAGTTACTTAATAGGGATGAACACTGAAGCTTTCTTT
CASSYLIGMNTEAFF
>few|TRBV19|NA|TRBJ1-1
TGTGCCAGTAGTATGGGCCCGGGAGGCAGGTTGAACACTGAAGCTTTCTTT
CASSMGPGGRLNTEAFF
>few|TRBV13|NA|TRBJ1-2
TGTGCCAGCAGCTTTCTGGCGGTTCGGGAGGCCGGCTACACCTTC
CASSFLAVREAGYTF
>few|TRBV25-1|NA|TRBJ2-3
TGTGCCAGCAGTGAAGGACAGGCGGGAGCAGATACGCAGTATTTT
CASSEGQAGADTQYF
>few|TRBV10-3|TRBD1|TRBJ2-7
TGTGCCATCAGTCCCGGGACAGGAGCCGAGCAGTACTTC
CAISPGTGAEQYF
>NA|TRBV7-8|NA|TRBJ2-3
TGTGCCAGCGAGCTCTCAGTTTCCCTCAGCACAGATACGCAGTATTTT
CASELSVSLSTDTQYF
>few|TRBV29-1|TRBD1|TRBJ2-3
TGCAGCGTAGAGAGGACAGGGGGCGGCGGGAGGAATACGCAGTATTTT
CSVERTGGGGRNTQYF
>many|TRBV5-1|NA|TRBJ2-1
TGCGCCAGCAGCTTCGGGCCTAGTCAAGGGAATGAGCAGTTCTTC
CASSFGPSQGNEQFF
>few|TRBV27|NA|TRBJ2-7
TGTGCCAGCAGTCCATCACTAGGGATTGGAACCTACGAGCAGTACTTC
CASSPSLGIGTYEQYF
>NA|TRBV2|NA|TRBJ2-1
TGTGCCCCAAGGGTAGCGGAAGTGCAGTTCTTC
CAPRVAEVQFF
>NA|TRBV6-5|TRBD1|TRBJ2-1
TGTGCCAGCAGTTCAACAGGGGTTCCCTACAATGAGCAGTTCTTC
CASSSTGVPYNEQFF
>NA|TRBV20-1|NA|TRBJ1-6
TGCAGTGCGTTGCGACCCGGGACGGGAATGTGGGCACCCCTCCACTTT
CSALRPGTGMWAPLHF
>NA|TRBV20-1|TRBD2|TRBJ2-1
TGCAGTGCTAGAGATACGGGGGGACTTATCGGTGAGCAGTTCTTC
CSARDTGGLIGEQFF